This T cell receptor beta chain was sequenced for a study of T cells in Graves' hyperthyroidism and ophthalmopathy. This clonotype has only a few counts. TCR beta CDR3 sequences were amplified from RNA transcripts. Using the HTBI primer set, a first-round RT-PCR was run on the TCR CDR3. TCRdb re-analysed the multiplex PCR reads in MiXCR, keeping a single row per CDR3 protein. The sample shows 690,000 or so distinct CDR3 sequences, roughly a sixth of them seen only once. Preceding any ophthalmopathy symptoms, the blood sample dates from first hyperthyroidism diagnosis. Trimming took off 5 bases at V and 2 bases at J, with 13 bases between the two ends. CDR3 length equals 15 residues. Germline CDR1 LNHNV, CDR2 YYDKDF (reference sequence).

V gene TRBV15 combines with J gene TRBJ1-3; D is unclear. This clonotype was obtained from a woman between 50 and 59 years old with Graves' hyperthyroidism that later progressed to Graves' ophthalmopathy. The sample consisted of blood. CDR3 in amino acids: CATSLARRAGNTIYF. The CDR3 DNA follows: TGTGCCACCAGCCTAGCGCGGCGGGCTGGAAACACCATATATTTT.